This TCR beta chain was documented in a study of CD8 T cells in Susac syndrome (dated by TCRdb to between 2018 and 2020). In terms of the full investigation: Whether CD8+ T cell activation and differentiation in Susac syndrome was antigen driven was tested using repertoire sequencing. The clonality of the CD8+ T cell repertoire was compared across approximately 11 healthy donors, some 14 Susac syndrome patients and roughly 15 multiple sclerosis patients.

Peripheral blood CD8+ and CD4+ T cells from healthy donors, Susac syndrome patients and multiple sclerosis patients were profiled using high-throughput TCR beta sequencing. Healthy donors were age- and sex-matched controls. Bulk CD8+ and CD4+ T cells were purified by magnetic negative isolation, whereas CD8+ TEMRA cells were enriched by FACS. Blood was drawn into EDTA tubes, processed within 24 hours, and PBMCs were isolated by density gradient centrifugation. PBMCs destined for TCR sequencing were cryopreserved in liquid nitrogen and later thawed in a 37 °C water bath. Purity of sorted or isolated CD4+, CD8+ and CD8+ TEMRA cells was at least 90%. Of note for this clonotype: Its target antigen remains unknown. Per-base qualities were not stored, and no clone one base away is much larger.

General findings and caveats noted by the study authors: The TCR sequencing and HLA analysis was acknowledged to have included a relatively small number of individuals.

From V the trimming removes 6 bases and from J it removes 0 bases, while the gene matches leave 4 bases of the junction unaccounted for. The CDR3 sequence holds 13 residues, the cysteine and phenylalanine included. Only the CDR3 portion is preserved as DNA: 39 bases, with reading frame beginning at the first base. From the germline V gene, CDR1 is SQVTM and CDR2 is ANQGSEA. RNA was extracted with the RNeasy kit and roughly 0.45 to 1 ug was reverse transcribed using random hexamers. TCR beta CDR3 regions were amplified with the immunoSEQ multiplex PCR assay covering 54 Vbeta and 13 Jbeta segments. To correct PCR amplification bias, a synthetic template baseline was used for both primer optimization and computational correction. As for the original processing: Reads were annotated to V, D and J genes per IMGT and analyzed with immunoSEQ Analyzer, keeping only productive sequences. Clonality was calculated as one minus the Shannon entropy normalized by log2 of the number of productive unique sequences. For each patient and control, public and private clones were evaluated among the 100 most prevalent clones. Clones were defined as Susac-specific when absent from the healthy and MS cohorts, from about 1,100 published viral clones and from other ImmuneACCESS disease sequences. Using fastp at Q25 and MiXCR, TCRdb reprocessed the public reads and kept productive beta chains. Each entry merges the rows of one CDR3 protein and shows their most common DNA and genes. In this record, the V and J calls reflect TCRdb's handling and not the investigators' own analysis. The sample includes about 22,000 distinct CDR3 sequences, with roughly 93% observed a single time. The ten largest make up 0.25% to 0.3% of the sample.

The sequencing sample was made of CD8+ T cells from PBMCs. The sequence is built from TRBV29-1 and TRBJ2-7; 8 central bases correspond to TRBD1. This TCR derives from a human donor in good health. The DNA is TGCAGCGTAGGGACAGGTAGCTCCTACGAGCAGTACTTC. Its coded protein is CSVGTGSSYEQYF.